This T cell receptor (beta chain) was profiled in a study of T-cell reconstitution after alpha-beta-depleted transplantation in children. Unique molecular identifiers were incorporated during preparation of the TCRbeta library. TCRdb re-derived calls from the PCR reads in MiXCR, one entry per CDR3 protein. Of almost 500,000 distinct CDR3 sequences in the sample, approximately 13% were seen once. The CDR3 loop spans 15 amino acids. Germline-derived CDR1 and CDR2 are ENHRY and SYGVKD. V lost 10 bases and J lost 0, with 16 bases in between. The receptor comes from a human donor who donated a stem cell graft to a child with combined immunodeficiency. This material consisted of PBMCs from the stem cell graft donor, taken from the stem cell graft. This chain joins TRBV10-3 and TRBJ2-1; D is uncertain. The CDR3 sequence is CATSFDSSSYNEQFF. The CDR3 nucleotides read TGTGCCACCTCTTTCGACTCCAGCTCCTACAATGAGCAGTTCTTC.